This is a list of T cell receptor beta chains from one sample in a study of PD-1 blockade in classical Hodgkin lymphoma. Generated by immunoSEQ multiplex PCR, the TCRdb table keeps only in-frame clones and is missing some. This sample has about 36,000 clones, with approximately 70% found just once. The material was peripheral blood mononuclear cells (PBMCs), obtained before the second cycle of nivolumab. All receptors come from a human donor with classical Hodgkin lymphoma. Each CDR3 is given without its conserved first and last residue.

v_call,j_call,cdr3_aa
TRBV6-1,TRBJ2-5,ASSRSGAQETQY
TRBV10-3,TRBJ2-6,AISESSGGSSGANVLT
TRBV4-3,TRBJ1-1,ASSPTRDRGTEAF
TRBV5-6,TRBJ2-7,ASSFQNEQY
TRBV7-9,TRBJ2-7,ASSLVLRLADETYEQY
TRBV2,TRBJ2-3,ASRDNTDTQY
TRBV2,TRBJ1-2,ASSYRAHYGYT
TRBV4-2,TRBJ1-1,ASSQVGSHTEAF
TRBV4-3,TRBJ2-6,ASSQDQQGAGANVLT
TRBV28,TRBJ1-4,ASSPGQGREKLF
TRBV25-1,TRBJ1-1,ASSDPARGPEAF
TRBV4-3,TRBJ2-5,ASSQGAYGSAIETQY
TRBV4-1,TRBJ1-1,ASSPDRSVLNTEAF
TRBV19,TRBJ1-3,ASSDLSGVVGNTIY
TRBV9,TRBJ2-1,ASSPGDSSYNEQF
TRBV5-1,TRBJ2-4,ASSEGGDRPKY
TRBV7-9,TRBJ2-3,ASIPGGFIADTQY
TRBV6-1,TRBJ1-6,ASSETISYNSPLH
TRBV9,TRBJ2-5,ASSVGILASQETQY
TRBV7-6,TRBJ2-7,ASSARWDSYEQY
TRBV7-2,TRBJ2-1,ASSLGPSSYNEQF
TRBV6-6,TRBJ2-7,ASHTTGQIYEQY
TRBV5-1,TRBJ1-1,ASSLGRGEAF
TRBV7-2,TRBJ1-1,ASSLQGSVEAF
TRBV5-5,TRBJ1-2,ASSFDRSSYGYT
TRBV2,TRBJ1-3,ASSRGILGNTIY
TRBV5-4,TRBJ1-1,ASSPPGPVGGMNTEAF
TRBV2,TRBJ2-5,ASSDPGQGARETQY
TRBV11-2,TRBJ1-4,ASSSGQTYANEKLF
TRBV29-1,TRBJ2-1,SVDHLAGRVQF
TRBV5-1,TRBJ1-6,ASSLEFSGYNSPLH
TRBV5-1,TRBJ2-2,AKTNRNGRNTGELF
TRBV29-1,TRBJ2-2,SVYTGNTGELF
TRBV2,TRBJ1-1,ASSARTGARVSEAF
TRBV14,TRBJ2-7,ASSRFDRGEQY
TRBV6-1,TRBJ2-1,ASSEVVWGSYNEQF
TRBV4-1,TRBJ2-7,ASSQGITSPRNEQY